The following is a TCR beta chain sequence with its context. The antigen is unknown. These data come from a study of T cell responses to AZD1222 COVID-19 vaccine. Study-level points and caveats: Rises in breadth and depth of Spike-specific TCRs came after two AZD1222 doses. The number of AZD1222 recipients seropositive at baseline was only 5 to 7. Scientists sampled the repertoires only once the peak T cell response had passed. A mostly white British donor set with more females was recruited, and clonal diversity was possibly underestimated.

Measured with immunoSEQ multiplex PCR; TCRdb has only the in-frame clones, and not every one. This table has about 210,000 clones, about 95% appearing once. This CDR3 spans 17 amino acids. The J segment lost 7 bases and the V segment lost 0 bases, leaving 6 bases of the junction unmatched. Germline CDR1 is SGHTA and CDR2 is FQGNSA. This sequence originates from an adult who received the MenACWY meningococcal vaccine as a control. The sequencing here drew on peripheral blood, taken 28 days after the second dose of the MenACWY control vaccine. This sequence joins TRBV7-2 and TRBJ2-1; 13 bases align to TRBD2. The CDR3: CASSLATGLAGWNEQFF. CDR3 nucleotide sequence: TGTGCCAGCAGCTTAGCGACGGGACTAGCGGGGTGGAATGAGCAGTTCTTC.